These 5 T cell receptor beta chains were all obtained from the same sample, sequenced in a study of blood T cells in healthy people across ages. Together with a sample-barcoded 5' primer, a J-beta primer mix was included in a second PCR lasting 7 to 11 cycles. TCRdb re-called the 5' RACE reads through MiXCR, storing one row per CDR3 protein. Seen here are hundreds of thousands of distinct CDR3 sequences, roughly 60% observed once, and the top ten hold 22%. The sequencing input was blood. Receptors were obtained from a man aged 25-40 years in good health.

V and J are TRBV6-2 or TRBV6-3 and TRBJ2-5; no firm D call. There are 12 residues in the CDR3. V dropped 9 bases and J dropped 8 bases, with 16 bases sitting between them. Germline CDR1 is MNHEY and CDR2 is SVGEGT. The CDR3 nucleotides are TGTGCCAGTATCTTAATATCGGAAACCCAGTACTTC. Its translation is CASILISETQYF.

J is TRBJ2-3 and V is TRBV25-1; 9 bases are a match to TRBD1. The germline CDR1 and CDR2 sequences are MGHDK and SYGVNS. V lost 3 bases to trimming and J lost 5 bases; unmatched junction nucleotides: 9. This CDR3 contains 16 residues. CDR3 sequence reads: CASSDSGQGKEDTQYF. The CDR3 region has the DNA TGTGCCAGCAGTGACTCGGGACAGGGTAAGGAAGATACGCAGTATTTT.

This clonotype was counted a single time. The genes are TRBV30 and TRBJ2-5, with 8 bases matching TRBD1. The CDR3 runs 11 residues. Germline lookup yields CDR1 GTSNPN and CDR2 SVGIG (reference sequence). V shed 8 bases, J shed 2 bases, and the junction held 1 base outside the gene matches. As DNA, the CDR3 is TGTGCCGGACAGGGACAAGAGACCCAGTACTTC. It codes for CAGQGQETQYF.

The chain is built from TRBV4-2 and TRBJ2-3; the D gene is possibly TRBD2 (5 bases). CDR1 is LGHNA, CDR2 YNFKEQ, per germline. Trimming stripped 0 bases from V and 0 bases from J, with 13 bases between. CDR3 length equals 17 residues. CDR3 DNA sequence: TGTGCCAGCAGCCAAGATGGGCTAGCAGCTAGCACAGATACGCAGTATTTT. Translating gives CASSQDGLAASTDTQYF.

This clonotype turned up a few times. V is TRBV28 and J is TRBJ2-5; D not certain. V was trimmed by 7 bases and J by 5 bases, leaving 20 bases between them. The CDR3 is 15 amino acids. Germline V lookup: CDR1 MDHEN, CDR2 SYDVKM. This CDR3 is CASTSDVGLRETQYF. Here the CDR3 DNA reads TGTGCCAGCACCTCTGACGTAGGGCTACGGGAGACCCAGTACTTC.